This T cell receptor beta chain derives from a study of cytomegalovirus exposure and HLA in healthy donors. Whole-study results and caveats: Most TCRs appeared rarely, but some public TCRs recurred in many donors.

The donors were part of the validation cohort of over a hundred subjects. That cohort was separate from the first cohort, which comprised 550 to 750 subjects. TCRdb keeps only in-frame clones here, not all; method: immunoSEQ multiplex PCR. The data hold more than 150,000 clones, with about 80% observed a single time. This CDR3 comprises 13 residues. V dropped 1 base and J dropped 4 bases, with 8 bases sitting between them. Germline assignment: CDR1 SGHDT and CDR2 YYEEEE. On this clone itself: Antigen specificity is unknown.

The receptor comes from a woman aged 18-29 years in good health and CMV-seropositive. Sequencing input: PBMCs. The rearrangement links TRBV5-6 to TRBJ1-1, with D maybe TRBD1 (6 bases). In DNA, the CDR3 is TGTGCCAGCAGCTTGCAGGGGACCACTGAAGCTTTCTTT. It yields the protein CASSLQGTTEAFF.